What follows are 31 T cell receptor beta chains derived from one specimen sequenced in a study of blood T cells in healthy people across ages. A second PCR of roughly 7 to 11 cycles used a sample-barcoded 5' primer and a J-beta primer mix. Each CDR3 protein is one row after TCRdb ran MiXCR on the 5' RACE reads. Here the sample spans 750,000 to 1,000,000 distinct CDR3 sequences, roughly 28% being singletons. These data also featured in a second study, about T cells of mothers and their children.

The sample was blood. Every receptor here comes from a woman aged 40 to 49 in good health.

This clonotype was seen ten or more times. The chain joins TRBV3-1 to TRBJ2-7; D is ambiguous. The CDR3 runs 19 residues. Looked up from germline, CDR1 is LGHDT and CDR2 is YNNKEL (reference sequence). Trimming pared 0 bases from V and 3 bases from J, leaving 24 bases between. CDR3 amino acids: CASSQDPATLNVRNYEQYF. DNA for the CDR3: TGTGCCAGCAGCCAAGACCCAGCTACTCTTAATGTGAGAAACTACGAGCAGTACTTC.

V is TRBV12-3 or TRBV12-4 and J is TRBJ1-2; 9 nucleotides match TRBD1. J gave up 5 bases and V 4 bases, and 11 bases lay outside the gene matches. This CDR3 is built from 16 residues. CDR3 protein: CASSSWDRESRYGYTF. The CDR3, as DNA: TGTGCCAGCAGTTCCTGGGACAGGGAGTCTCGTTATGGCTACACCTTC.

The table lists this clonotype with many counts. The chain couples TRBV29-1 to TRBJ2-7; 9 bases line up with TRBD1. The germline V gene encodes CDR1 SQVTM and CDR2 ANQGSEA. The CDR3 is 13 amino acids. The ends lost 4 bases at V and 5 bases at J; junction bases unmatched: 6. The CDR3: CSVGTGEVHEQYF. CDR3 in DNA: TGCAGCGTTGGGACAGGGGAAGTCCACGAGCAGTACTTC.

This chain links TRBV20-1 with TRBJ1-5; TRBD1 matches 7 bases. Germline CDR1 and CDR2: DFQATT and SNEGSKA (reference sequence). This CDR3 has 15 residues. The trim removed 4 bases at V and 3 bases at J, leaving 9 bases unmatched. The CDR3 loop reads CSAIPGTDLNQPQHF. Written as DNA, the CDR3 is TGCAGTGCTATACCCGGGACAGACCTCAATCAGCCCCAGCATTTT.

This clonotype was seen a handful of times. Being one base from a much bigger clone, this may be a read error. V is TRBV7-9 and J is TRBJ2-7; TRBD1 matches 10 bases. V was clipped by 5 bases and J by 2 bases; unmatched bases: 6. Per the germline V gene, CDR1 is SEHNR and CDR2 is FQNEAQ (reference sequence). The length of the CDR3 is 15 residues. CDR3 protein: CASSKAGTGAYEQYF. The CDR3, as DNA: TGTGCCAGCAGCAAAGCCGGGACAGGGGCCTACGAGCAGTACTTC.

Ten or more counts support this clonotype. The junction departs from the called germline gene at one end, perhaps through a read error. V and J are TRBV7-3 and TRBJ2-5; TRBD2 agrees at 10 bases. The CDR3 runs to 14 residues. CDR1 and CDR2 from the germline V gene are SGHTA and FQGTGA. CDR3 region: CASSLGLAEETQYF. Written as DNA, the CDR3 is TGCGCCAGCAGCCTCGGACTAGCGGAAGAGACCCAGTACTTC.

This clonotype was seen many times. This chain connects TRBV7-8 to TRBJ1-1, with D tentatively TRBD1 (6 bases). The germline gives CDR1 SGHVS, CDR2 FQNEAQ. V was cut by 2 bases and J by 3 bases, with 31 bases left in between. This CDR3 spans 21 amino acids. This chain's CDR3 is CASSLNGGGYSGEMGHTEAFF. DNA for the CDR3: TGTGCCAGCAGCTTAAACGGGGGGGGCTACAGTGGTGAGATGGGCCACACTGAAGCTTTCTTT.

The V gene is TRBV29-1, the J gene TRBJ2-7, with D hard to call. CDR3 length equals 10 residues. Trimming took off 6 bases at V and 6 bases at J, with 9 bases between the two ends. Germline CDR1 SQVTM, CDR2 ANQGSEA. The CDR3 DNA sequence: TGCAGCGTCCAGTCGGCCGAGCAGTACTTC. This encodes CSVQSAEQYF.

This clonotype was observed many times. The chain links TRBV5-6 to TRBJ2-5; D ambiguous. V shed 0 bases and J shed 7 bases, with 7 bases lying between them. The CDR3 totals 12 residues. Looked up from germline, CDR1 is SGHDT and CDR2 is YYEEEE. CDR3 sequence: CASSLEIGTQYF. CDR3 nucleotides: TGTGCCAGCAGCTTGGAGATCGGGACCCAGTACTTC.

This clonotype was detected ten times or more. The V and J genes are TRBV7-2 and TRBJ2-7; D gene unclear. Germline loops: CDR1 SGHTA, CDR2 FQGNSA. V lost 3 bases to trimming and J lost 0 bases, with 9 bases between them. The CDR3 consists of 14 residues. The CDR3 sequence is CASSLKVVSYEQYF. The CDR3, as DNA: TGTGCCAGCAGCTTGAAGGTGGTCTCCTACGAGCAGTACTTC.

The V and J genes are TRBV4-3 and TRBJ1-2, with 9 bases that match TRBD1. The V and J ends lost 0 bases and 3 bases, in that order; junction bases with no gene match: 5. Germline loops: CDR1 LGHNA, CDR2 YSLEER. The CDR3 loop spans 16 amino acids. CDR3 sequence: CASSQEGGQGDYGYTF. The CDR3 bases are TGCGCCAGCAGCCAAGAAGGGGGACAGGGTGACTATGGCTACACCTTC.

This clonotype has just a few counts. This chain links TRBV6-5 with TRBJ2-7, with 8 bases fitting TRBD2. The CDR3 contains 15 residues. The junction had 8 bases not matched to a gene; V was cut back by 5 bases and J by 2 bases. Looked up from germline, CDR1 is MNHEY and CDR2 is SVGAGI. The CDR3 here is CASSPSLAVPYEQYF. CDR3 DNA: TGTGCCAGCAGTCCGTCACTAGCGGTGCCCTACGAGCAGTACTTC.

The CDR3 loop is CASSRQTGFYSNQPQHF. The CDR3 nucleotides are TGTGCCAGTAGTAGACAGACAGGCTTTTATAGCAATCAGCCCCAGCATTTT. The genes are TRBV19 and TRBJ1-5, with a weak D call TRBD1 (6 bases). Trimming shortened V by 4 bases and J by 0 bases, and 16 bases separated the two germline ends. Germline CDR1 reads LNHDA; CDR2 reads SQIVND (reference sequence). The CDR3 loop spans 17 amino acids.

This chain uses TRBV20-1 with TRBJ2-7, with 16 bases lining up with TRBD2. The end of the DNA fits TRBJ2-5 better, so the J call may be wrong. The CDR3 extends over 18 amino acids. Germline V gene sequence: CDR1 DFQATT, CDR2 SNEGSKA (reference sequence). The DNA of the CDR3 is TGCAGTGCTAGAGACCCTGGGACTAGCGGGGGGGGACGGGAGACCCAGTACTTC. This translates into CSARDPGTSGGGRETQYF.

As regards this clonotype: One end of the junction does not line up with germline, which may come from a read error. The chain links TRBV6-1 to TRBJ1-1; D is unresolved. The CDR3 totals 15 residues. CDR1 is MNHNS and CDR2 is SASEGT in the germline V gene. DNA for the CDR3: TGTGCCGGCAGTGATCAGAGCCGCTCGGGCACTGAAGCTTTCTTT. It codes for CAGSDQSRSGTEAFF.

In nucleotides, the CDR3 is TGTGCCAGCAGCTTAGGAGCGGGGGGGTACAATGAGCAGTACTTC. Translated, it gives CASSLGAGGYNEQYF. The rearrangement links TRBV7-9 to TRBJ2-7, with 10 bases that match TRBD2. The CDR3 sequence is 15 residues long. V shed 1 base and J 7 bases; nucleotides not matched to a gene: 7. Germline CDR1 SEHNR, CDR2 FQNEAQ (reference sequence).

As concerns this clonotype: A much larger clone is a single base away; this may be a read error. The chain uses TRBV7-2 and TRBJ2-1; possibly TRBD1 or TRBD2 for D (6 bases each). V shed 2 bases and J shed 9 bases, with 17 bases lying between them. The length of the CDR3 is 15 residues. Germline lookup yields CDR1 SGHTA and CDR2 FQGNSA. The CDR3 nucleotides read TGTGCCAGCAGCTTAACTCGGGGGCGCAGCAGTGAGCAGTTCTTC. Amino acid sequence: CASSLTRGRSSEQFF.

In its sample, this clonotype was seen many times. The V and J genes are TRBV4-1 and TRBJ2-5, with D possibly TRBD1 on 6 matching bases. The V end lost 1 base, the J end lost 2 bases, and 8 bases lay between the germline ends. The CDR3 runs 14 residues. The germline V gene encodes CDR1 MGHRA and CDR2 YSYEKL. Here the CDR3 reads CASSQATGQETQYF. The DNA for the CDR3 is TGCGCCAGCAGCCAAGCAACAGGGCAAGAGACCCAGTACTTC.

J is TRBJ2-3 and V is TRBV9; D uncertain. Trimming took off 1 base at V and 3 bases at J, with 12 bases between the two ends. Germline V gives CDR1 SGDLS, CDR2 YYNGEE. The CDR3 has 15 amino acids. CDR3 nucleotide sequence: TGTGCCAGCAGCGTACTGGGCAGAACTACAGATACGCAGTATTTT. Translated, it gives CASSVLGRTTDTQYF.

V gene TRBV7-2 combines with J gene TRBJ2-3; D gene ambiguous. The ends were cut back, 4 bases at V and 6 bases at J, with 14 bases in the middle. The germline CDR1 and CDR2 sequences are SGHTA and FQGNSA. This CDR3 spans 14 amino acids. CDR3 in DNA: TGTGCCAGCAGCTCATCTTTGAGTCTCGATACGCAGTATTTT. Translating gives CASSSSLSLDTQYF.

CDR3 sequence: CATSRDLTGGSGYTF. The CDR3 DNA reads TGTGCCACCAGCAGAGATTTGACAGGGGGGAGTGGCTACACCTTC. The genes are TRBV15 and TRBJ1-2; 9 bases agree with TRBD1. Germline V CDR1 and CDR2: LNHNV, YYDKDF (reference sequence). This CDR3 is 15 amino acids long. The ends lost 0 bases at V and 7 bases at J; junction bases unmatched: 6.

This clonotype was detected a few times. In DNA, the CDR3 is TGTGCCAGCAGCCCGGCCGTTGGGATCAATCAGCCCCAGCATTTT. Translating gives CASSPAVGINQPQHF. The chain links TRBV7-8 to TRBJ1-5; unclear D gene. CDR1 is SGHVS, CDR2 FQNEAQ, per germline. Trimming removed 5 bases from V and 3 bases from J, with 14 bases in between. The CDR3 consists of 15 residues.

This clonotype was counted a few times. The chain combines TRBV29-1 with TRBJ2-7; TRBD2 matches 9 bases. Germline V CDR1 and CDR2: SQVTM, ANQGSEA. V lost 3 bases and J lost 4; bases outside the gene matches: 7. CDR3 size: 14 residues. CDR3 nucleotide sequence: TGCAGCGTTGACGGGCTAGCGGGACCGTACGAGCAGTACTTC. Its protein is CSVDGLAGPYEQYF.

A remark on this clonotype: Possible read error: a much larger clone is one base away. The V call is TRBV20-1, the J call TRBJ2-1; D call uncertain. Looked up from germline, CDR1 is DFQATT and CDR2 is SNEGSKA (reference sequence). The CDR3 is 13 residues long. V was trimmed by 8 bases and J by 10 bases, leaving 21 bases between them. CDR3 in DNA: TGCAGTCTTCCGTGGACCGGGTCCTACGAGCAGTTCTTC. This encodes CSLPWTGSYEQFF.

This clonotype was seen ten or more times. The genes are TRBV10-3 and TRBJ2-3; 11 bases line up with TRBD2. The germline CDR1 and CDR2 sequences are ENHRY and SYGVKD. V shed 5 bases and J 6 bases; nucleotides not matched to a gene: 10. There are 16 residues in the CDR3. CDR3 DNA sequence: TGTGCCATCAGTAAAATGACTAGCGGGATTTCCGATACGCAGTATTTT. It specifies CAISKMTSGISDTQYF.

The chain combines TRBV23-1 with TRBJ2-7; tentatively, D is TRBD2 (7 bases). TRBV23-1 is an ORF, with its function uncertain. With 3 bases removed from V and 6 bases from J, the gap between germline ends came to 15 bases. The CDR3 length is 14 residues. CDR3 in DNA: TGCGCCAGCAGTCATACTAAGAGGGGGGGCGAGCAGTACTTC. It codes for CASSHTKRGGEQYF.

As concerns this clonotype: It may be a read error: a sequence one base away is much more abundant. The V gene is TRBV27, the J gene TRBJ2-7; D might be TRBD2 (5 bases). V was cut by 5 bases and J by 3 bases, with 14 bases left in between. CDR3 length: 14 amino acids. Germline assignment: CDR1 MNHEY and CDR2 SMNVEV (reference sequence). The CDR3 spells CASSLQWSGYEQYF. The CDR3, as DNA: TGTGCCAGCAGTCTTCAATGGAGCGGCTACGAGCAGTACTTC.

In its sample, this clonotype was seen many times. This chain links TRBV11-2 with TRBJ2-7, with D unresolved. The CDR3 consists of 13 residues. The germline V gene encodes CDR1 SGHAT and CDR2 FQNNGV. The V end was cut by 2 bases, the J end by 2 bases, with 7 bases between. The CDR3 coding sequence is TGTGCCAGCAGCTTAATGGCCCCCTACGAGCAGTACTTC. Translation: CASSLMAPYEQYF.

The rearrangement joins TRBV28 to TRBJ1-5, with 10 bases aligning to TRBD1. The CDR3 sequence is 15 residues long. Germline values: CDR1 MDHEN, CDR2 SYDVKM. V was pared by 9 bases and J by 2 bases, with 7 bases of the junction left unmatched. Here the CDR3 reads CASADRGLGNQPQHF. The CDR3 nucleotides read TGTGCCAGTGCCGACAGGGGGCTCGGCAATCAGCCCCAGCATTTT.

This clonotype was observed a few times. The chain joins TRBV6-1 to TRBJ2-3, with TRBD2 as a possible D gene (7 bases). This CDR3 contains 17 residues. V lost 6 bases to trimming and J lost 3 bases, with 22 bases between them. CDR1 and CDR2 (germline): MNHNS, SASEGT. The CDR3 DNA follows: TGTGCCAGCAGGGGCGGATTTGCGGGGGCGAGGACAGATACGCAGTATTTT. Translated, it gives CASRGGFAGARTDTQYF.

This chain links TRBV28 with TRBJ2-4; D unclear. In germline, CDR1 is MDHEN, CDR2 SYDVKM. V lost 3 bases, J lost 3 bases, and 12 bases lay in between. This CDR3 spans 15 amino acids. The CDR3 bases are TGTGCCAGCAGTTTGCCGGGTCCGGGCAAAAACATTCAGTACTTC. This translates into CASSLPGPGKNIQYF.